The subject of this entry is one TCR beta chain. Its antigen is unidentified. The CDR3 extends over 14 amino acids. V was pared by 0 bases and J by 4 bases, with 9 bases between. Germline loops: CDR1 MNHEY, CDR2 SMNVEV (reference sequence). The data derive from a study of response to subunit inactivated influenza vaccine. Study-wide findings and caveats: The authors proposed limited new T cell recruitment per seasonal influenza vaccination.

One entry per CDR3 protein, called by TCRdb with MiXCR from the RT-PCR reads. The sample lists 550,000 to 800,000 distinct CDR3 sequences, approximately 13% seen once, with around 6.5% in the top ten. The clonotype comes from a man aged 50-60 years who received an inactivated influenza vaccine. The chain is built from TRBV27 and TRBJ2-5; D assignment may be TRBD1 or TRBD2 (5 bases each). This material consisted of PBMCs from blood, taken around two weeks before vaccination. The CDR3 DNA reads TGTGCCAGCAGTTTATCATACGGGACAGAGACCCAGTACTTC. Its translation: CASSLSYGTETQYF.